This T cell receptor (beta chain) was profiled in a study of T cell responses to AZD1222 COVID-19 vaccine. Study-level results: In the spike-specific TCR repertoire, nearly half reportedly target unmutated variant regions. Only 5 to 7 individuals given AZD1222 were seropositive at baseline. There were mostly white British donors and more females than males, and clonal diversity was possibly underestimated.

Produced via immunoSEQ multiplex PCR; TCRdb's table is partial and in-frame only. The sample has over 150,000 clones, approximately 92% seen once. On this clone: What it recognizes is unknown.

The CDR3 consists of 14 residues. The V end was cut by 4 bases, the J end by 4 bases, with 11 bases between. Germline V lookup: CDR1 SGHRS, CDR2 YFSETQ. The sequenced sample was peripheral blood, obtained 28 days after the second dose of the MenACWY control vaccine. The sequence came from an adult who received the MenACWY meningococcal vaccine as a control. V gene TRBV5-1 combines with J gene TRBJ2-2; a weak D match, TRBD2 (5 bases). The CDR3 nucleotides read TGCGCCAGCAGCCAGGATGGGAGCACCGGGGAGCTGTTTTTT. This gives the protein CASSQDGSTGELFF. The variable domain in full, completed from reference TRBV5-1 and TRBJ2-2, reads KAGVTQTPRYLIKTRGQQVTLSCSPISGHRSVSWYQQTPGQGLQFLFEYFSETQRNKGNFPGRFSGRQFSNSRSEMNVSTLELGDSALYLCASSQDGSTGELFFGEGSRLTVL.